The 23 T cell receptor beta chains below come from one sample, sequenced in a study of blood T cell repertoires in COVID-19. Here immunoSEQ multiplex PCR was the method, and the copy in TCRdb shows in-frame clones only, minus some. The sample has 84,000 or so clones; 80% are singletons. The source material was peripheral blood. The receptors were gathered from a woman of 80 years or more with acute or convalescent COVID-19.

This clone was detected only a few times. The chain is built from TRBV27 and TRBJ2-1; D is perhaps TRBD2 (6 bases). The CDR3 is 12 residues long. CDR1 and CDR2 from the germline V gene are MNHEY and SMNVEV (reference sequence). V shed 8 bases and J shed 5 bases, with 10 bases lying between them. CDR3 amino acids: CASERRDNEQFF. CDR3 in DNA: TGTGCCAGCGAACGGAGGGACAATGAGCAGTTCTTC.

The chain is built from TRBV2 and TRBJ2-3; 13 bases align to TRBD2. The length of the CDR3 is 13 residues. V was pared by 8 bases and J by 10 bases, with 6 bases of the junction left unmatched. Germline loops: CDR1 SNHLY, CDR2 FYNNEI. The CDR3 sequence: CASGGLAGEAQYF. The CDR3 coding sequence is TGTGCCAGCGGCGGACTAGCGGGAGAGGCGCAGTATTTT.

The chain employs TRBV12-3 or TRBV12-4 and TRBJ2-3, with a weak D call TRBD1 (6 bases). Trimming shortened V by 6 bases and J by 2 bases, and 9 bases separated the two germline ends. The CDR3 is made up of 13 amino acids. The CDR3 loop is CASRDRNTDTQYF. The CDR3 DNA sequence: TGTGCCAGCAGGGACAGAAACACAGATACGCAGTATTTT.

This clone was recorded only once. The CDR3 nucleotides read TGTGCCAGCAGTTACTCGAAGGCGGTCGGGAACACTGAAGCTTTCTTT. Translated: CASSYSKAVGNTEAFF. The chain is built from TRBV6-5 and TRBJ1-1, with unresolved D. The V gene lost 0 bases and the J gene lost 1 base, with 12 bases spanning the gap. The length of the CDR3 is 16 residues. CDR1 and CDR2 from the germline V gene are MNHEY and SVGAGI.

CDR3 DNA: TGTGCCAGCAGCTTGGTCCGAGATAATTCACCCCTCCACTTT. Translation gives CASSLVRDNSPLHF. V gene TRBV2 combines with J gene TRBJ1-6; D uncertain. V lost 6 bases and J 5 bases, leaving 11 bases between the germline ends. The germline CDR1 and CDR2 sequences are SNHLY and FYNNEI. The length of the CDR3 is 14 residues.

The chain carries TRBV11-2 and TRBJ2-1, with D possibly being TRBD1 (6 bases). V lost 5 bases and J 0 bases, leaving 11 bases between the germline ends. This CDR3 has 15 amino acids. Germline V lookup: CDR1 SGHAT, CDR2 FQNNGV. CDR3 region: CASSPDRFSYNEQFF. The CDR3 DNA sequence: TGTGCCAGCAGCCCCGACAGGTTCTCCTACAATGAGCAGTTCTTC.

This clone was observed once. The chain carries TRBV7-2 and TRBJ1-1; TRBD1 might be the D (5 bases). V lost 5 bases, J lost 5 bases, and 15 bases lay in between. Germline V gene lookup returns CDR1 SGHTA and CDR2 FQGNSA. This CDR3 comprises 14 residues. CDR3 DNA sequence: TGTGCCAGCAGCGTAAGACGGGGGGGGACTGAAGCTTTCTTT. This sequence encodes CASSVRRGGTEAFF.

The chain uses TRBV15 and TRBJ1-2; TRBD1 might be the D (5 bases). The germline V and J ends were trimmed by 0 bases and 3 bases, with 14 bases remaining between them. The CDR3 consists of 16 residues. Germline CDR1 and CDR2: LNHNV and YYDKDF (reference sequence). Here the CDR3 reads CATSRDTSSGYYGYTF. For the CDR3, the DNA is TGTGCCACCAGCAGAGATACGAGTTCAGGGTACTATGGCTACACCTTC.

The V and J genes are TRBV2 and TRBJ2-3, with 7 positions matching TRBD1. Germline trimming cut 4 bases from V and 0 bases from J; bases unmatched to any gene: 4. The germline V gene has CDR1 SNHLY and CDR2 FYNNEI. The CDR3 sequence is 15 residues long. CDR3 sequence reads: CASSGQGLSTDTQYF. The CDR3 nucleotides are TGTGCCAGCAGTGGACAGGGTCTGAGCACAGATACGCAGTATTTT. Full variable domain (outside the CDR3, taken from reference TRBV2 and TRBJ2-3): EPEVTQTPSHQVTQMGQEVILRCVPISNHLYFYWYRQILGQKVEFLVSFYNNEISEKSEIFDDQFSVERPDGSNFTLKIRSTKLEDSAMYFCASSGQGLSTDTQYFGPGTRLTVL.

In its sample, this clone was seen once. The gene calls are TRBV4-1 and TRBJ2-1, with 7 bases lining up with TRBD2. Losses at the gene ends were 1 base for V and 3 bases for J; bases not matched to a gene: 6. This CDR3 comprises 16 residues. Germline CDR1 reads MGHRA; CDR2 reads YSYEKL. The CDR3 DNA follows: TGCGCCAGCAGCCAAGTCCGCGGGAGAGTCTACAATGAGCAGTTCTTC. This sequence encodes CASSQVRGRVYNEQFF.

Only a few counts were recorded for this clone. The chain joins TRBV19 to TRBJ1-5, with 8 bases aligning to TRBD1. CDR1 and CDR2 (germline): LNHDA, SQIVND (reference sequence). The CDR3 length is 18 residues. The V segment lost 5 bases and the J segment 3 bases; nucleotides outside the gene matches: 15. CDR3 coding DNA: TGTGCCAGTAGTCTACTTTCACTGGACAGGGCGGACAATCAGCCCCAGCATTTT. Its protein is CASSLLSLDRADNQPQHF.

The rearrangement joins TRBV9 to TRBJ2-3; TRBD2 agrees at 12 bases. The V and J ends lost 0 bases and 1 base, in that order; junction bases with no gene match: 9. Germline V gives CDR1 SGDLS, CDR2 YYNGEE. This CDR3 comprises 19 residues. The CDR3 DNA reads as TGTGCCAGCAGCGTAGCTAGCGGGGGGGGGCCTTTGGGCACAGATACGCAGTATTTT. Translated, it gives CASSVASGGGPLGTDTQYF.

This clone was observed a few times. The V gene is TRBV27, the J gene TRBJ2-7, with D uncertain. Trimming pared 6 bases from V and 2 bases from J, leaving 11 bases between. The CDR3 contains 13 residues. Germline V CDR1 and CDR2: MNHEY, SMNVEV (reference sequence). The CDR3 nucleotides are TGTGCCAGCAGATTCCCAGTCCCCTACGAGCAGTACTTC. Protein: CASRFPVPYEQYF.

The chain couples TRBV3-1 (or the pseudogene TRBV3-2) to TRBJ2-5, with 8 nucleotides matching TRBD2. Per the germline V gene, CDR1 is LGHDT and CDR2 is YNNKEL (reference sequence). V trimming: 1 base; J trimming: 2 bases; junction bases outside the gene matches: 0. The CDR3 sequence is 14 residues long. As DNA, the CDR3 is TGTGCCAGCAGCCAAGTAGCGGGGCAAGAGACCCAGTACTTC. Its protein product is CASSQVAGQETQYF.

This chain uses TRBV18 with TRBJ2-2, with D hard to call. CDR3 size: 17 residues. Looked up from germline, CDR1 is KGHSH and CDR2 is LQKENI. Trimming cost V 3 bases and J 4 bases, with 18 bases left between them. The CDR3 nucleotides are TGTGCCAGCTCACCTACTCAAGTTCGAGATTTCACCGGGGAGCTGTTTTTT. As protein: CASSPTQVRDFTGELFF.

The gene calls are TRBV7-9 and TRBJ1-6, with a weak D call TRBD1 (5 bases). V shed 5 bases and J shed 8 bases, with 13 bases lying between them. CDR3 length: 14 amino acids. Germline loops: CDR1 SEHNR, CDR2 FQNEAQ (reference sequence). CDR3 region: CASSRGMADSPLHF. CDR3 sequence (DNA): TGTGCCAGCAGCAGGGGAATGGCAGATTCACCCCTCCACTTT.

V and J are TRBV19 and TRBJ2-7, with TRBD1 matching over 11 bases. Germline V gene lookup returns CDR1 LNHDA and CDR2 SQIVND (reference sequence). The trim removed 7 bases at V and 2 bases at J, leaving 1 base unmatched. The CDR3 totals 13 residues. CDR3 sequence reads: CASKGQGAYEQYF. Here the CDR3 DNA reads TGTGCCAGTAAGGGACAGGGGGCCTACGAGCAGTACTTC.

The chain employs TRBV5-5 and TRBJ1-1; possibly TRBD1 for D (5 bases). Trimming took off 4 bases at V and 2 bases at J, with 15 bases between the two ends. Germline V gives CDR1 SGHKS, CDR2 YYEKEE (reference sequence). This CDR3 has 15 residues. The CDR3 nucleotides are TGTGCCAGCAGCGCCTGGAGGGGAATCAACACTGAAGCTTTCTTT. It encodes CASSAWRGINTEAFF.

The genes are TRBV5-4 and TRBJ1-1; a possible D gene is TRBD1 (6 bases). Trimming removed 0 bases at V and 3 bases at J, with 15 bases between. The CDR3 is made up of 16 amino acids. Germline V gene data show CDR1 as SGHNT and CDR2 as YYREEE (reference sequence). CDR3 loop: CASSLVPSGADTEAFF. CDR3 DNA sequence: TGTGCCAGCAGCTTGGTCCCATCAGGGGCGGACACTGAAGCTTTCTTT.

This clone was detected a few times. The CDR3 here is CASSPRWKITDTQYF. The CDR3 DNA is TGTGCCAGCAGCCCGCGGTGGAAGATCACAGATACGCAGTATTTT. The chain employs TRBV14 and TRBJ2-3; D is ambiguous. Between the trimmed V and J ends, which lost 4 bases and 2 bases, there was a span of 13 bases. This CDR3 has 15 residues. The germline CDR1 and CDR2 sequences are SGHDN and FVKESK. Using reference TRBV14 and TRBJ2-3 for the parts outside the CDR3, the full variable domain is EAGVTQFPSHSVIEKGQTVTLRCDPISGHDNLYWYRRVMGKEIKFLLHFVKESKQDESGMPNNRFLAERTGGTYSTLKVQPAELEDSGVYFCASSPRWKITDTQYFGPGTRLTVL.

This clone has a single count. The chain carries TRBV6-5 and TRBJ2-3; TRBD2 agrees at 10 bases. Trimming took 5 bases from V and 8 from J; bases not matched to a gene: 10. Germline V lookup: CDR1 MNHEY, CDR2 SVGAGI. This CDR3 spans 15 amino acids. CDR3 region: CASSKIAGGRSTQYF. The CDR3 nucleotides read TGTGCCAGCAGTAAAATAGCGGGAGGACGTAGTACGCAGTATTTT.

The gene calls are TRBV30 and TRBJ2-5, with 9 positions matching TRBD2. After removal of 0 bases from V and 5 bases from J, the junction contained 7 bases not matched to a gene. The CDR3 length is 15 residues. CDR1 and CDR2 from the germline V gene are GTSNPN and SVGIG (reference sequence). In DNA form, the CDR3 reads TGTGCCTGGAGTGTACTCGCGGGGGGGCGGGAGACCCAGTACTTC. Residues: CAWSVLAGGRETQYF.

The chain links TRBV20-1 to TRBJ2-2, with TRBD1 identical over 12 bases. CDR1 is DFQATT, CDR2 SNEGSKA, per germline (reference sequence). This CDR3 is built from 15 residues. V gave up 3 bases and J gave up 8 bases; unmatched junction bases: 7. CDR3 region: CSASPGTGGSGELFF. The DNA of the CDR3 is TGCAGTGCTAGTCCCGGGACAGGGGGCTCAGGGGAGCTGTTTTTT.